One and the same sample provided the 17 T cell receptor beta chains below, sequenced in a study of T-cell reconstitution after alpha-beta-depleted transplantation in children. Molecular barcoding with unique molecular identifiers was used for the TCRbeta library. One entry per CDR3 protein, called by TCRdb with MiXCR from the PCR reads. The sample carries fewer than 750,000 distinct CDR3 sequences, about 23% recorded once. The source was PBMCs, mostly from graft donor cells, collected 360 days after TCRalphabeta/CD19-depleted stem cell transplant. The origin of the receptors is a boy under three years old who had a stem cell transplant for acute myeloid leukemia, so the T cells may come from the graft donor.

The V gene is TRBV12-3 or TRBV12-4, the J gene TRBJ1-2, with a tentative D call TRBD1 (5 bases). Trimming left V 2 bases short and J 4 bases short, with 14 bases between. The CDR3 contains 15 residues. Here the CDR3 reads CASSLRGARLYGYTF. In nucleotides, the CDR3 is TGTGCCAGCAGTTTAAGAGGGGCCCGTCTCTATGGCTACACCTTC.

The genes are TRBV6-5 and TRBJ1-3; the match to TRBD1 covers 9 bases. CDR3 length equals 17 residues. The trim removed 3 bases at V and 3 bases at J, leaving 9 bases unmatched. Germline CDR1 MNHEY, CDR2 SVGAGI. CDR3 sequence: CASSYQGQGRSGNTIYF. DNA of the CDR3: TGTGCCAGCAGTTATCAAGGACAGGGGCGGAGTGGAAACACCATATATTTT.

In its sample, this clonotype was seen a few times. This chain joins TRBV10-3 and TRBJ2-1, with 10 bases lining up with TRBD2. V gave up 5 bases and J gave up 7 bases; unmatched junction bases: 2. The CDR3 consists of 13 residues. The germline V gene encodes CDR1 ENHRY and CDR2 SYGVKD. CDR3 sequence reads: CAISSGGANEQFF. The CDR3 nucleotides read TGTGCCATCAGTAGCGGGGGGGCGAATGAGCAGTTCTTC.

The table lists this clonotype with a few counts. The rearrangement links TRBV20-1 to TRBJ1-2; tentative D call: TRBD1 (6 bases). Germline values: CDR1 DFQATT, CDR2 SNEGSKA (reference sequence). CDR3 size: 14 residues. V was pared by 0 bases and J by 2 bases, with 10 bases between. DNA of the CDR3: TGCAGTGCTAGAGATCGCAGGGGAAACTATGGCTACACCTTC. It translates to CSARDRRGNYGYTF.

This clonotype was detected ten times or more. V usage is TRBV10-3 and J usage is TRBJ2-7, with 10 bases that match TRBD2. The CDR3 is 16 residues long. CDR1 and CDR2 (germline): ENHRY, SYGVKD. V trimming: 2 bases; J trimming: 0 bases; junction bases outside the gene matches: 4. CDR3 residues: CAISETSGDSSYEQYV. CDR3 bases: TGTGCCATCAGTGAGACTAGCGGGGATAGCTCCTACGAGCAGTACGTC.

This clonotype was seen a single time. V gene TRBV3-1 combines with J gene TRBJ1-2; D not resolved. This CDR3 has 15 amino acids. Germline CDR1 LGHDT, CDR2 YNNKEL (reference sequence). Trimming cost V 0 bases and J 4 bases, with 12 bases left between them. This CDR3 reads CASSQEGGSFYGYTF. For the CDR3, the DNA is TGTGCCAGCAGCCAAGAGGGCGGTTCATTCTATGGCTACACCTTC. The entire variable domain, with the rest obtained from reference TRBV3-1 and TRBJ1-2, is as follows: DTAVSQTPKYLVTQMGNDKSIKCEQNLGHDTMYWYKQDSKKFLKIMFSYNNKELIINETVPNRFSPKSPDKAHLNLHINSLELGDSAVYFCASSQEGGSFYGYTFGSGTRLTVV.

This chain uses TRBV13 with TRBJ2-6, with D unresolved. The germline CDR1 and CDR2 sequences are PRHDT and FYEKMQ (reference sequence). V lost 5 bases and J 4 bases, leaving 9 bases between the germline ends. This CDR3 is built from 14 residues. The CDR3 protein is CASSPRSGANVLTF. The CDR3 region has the DNA TGTGCCAGCAGCCCACGTTCGGGGGCCAACGTCCTGACTTTC.

The chain employs TRBV7-2 and TRBJ1-5; TRBD1 matches 7 bases. V lost 5 bases to trimming and J lost 8 bases; unmatched junction nucleotides: 9. The CDR3 runs to 14 residues. Germline V lookup: CDR1 SGHTA, CDR2 FQGNSA. CDR3: CASSETGPVEPQHF. For the CDR3, the DNA is TGTGCCAGCAGCGAGACAGGGCCCGTGGAGCCCCAGCATTTT.

The rearrangement uses TRBV6-5 and TRBJ2-3, with 10 bases that match TRBD2. The CDR3 has 17 residues. CDR1 is MNHEY and CDR2 is SVGAGI in the germline V gene. V trimming: 0 bases; J trimming: 6 bases; junction bases outside the gene matches: 9. This chain's CDR3 is CASSYSKQAGGPDTQYF. The CDR3 DNA is TGTGCCAGCAGTTACTCGAAACAAGCGGGGGGGCCGGATACGCAGTATTTT.

This clonotype was observed at least ten times. The chain is built from TRBV28 and TRBJ1-4, with D unclear. This CDR3 is 16 amino acids long. V was trimmed by 3 bases and J by 5 bases, leaving 16 bases between them. The germline V gene encodes CDR1 MDHEN and CDR2 SYDVKM. The CDR3 DNA reads TGTGCCAGCAGTTTCACCTCGGGTCGACGCAATGAAAAACTGTTTTTT. It codes for CASSFTSGRRNEKLFF.

Ten or more counts support this clonotype. The chain employs TRBV5-5 and TRBJ2-1, with TRBD2 as a possible D gene (5 bases). The V gene lost 4 bases and the J gene lost 0 bases, with 14 bases spanning the gap. Looked up from germline, CDR1 is SGHKS and CDR2 is YYEKEE (reference sequence). This CDR3 comprises 16 residues. Here the CDR3 reads CASSPGSSVSYNEQFF. The DNA for the CDR3 is TGTGCCAGCAGCCCGGGGTCTTCAGTCTCCTACAATGAGCAGTTCTTC.

There are many counts of this clonotype. The rearrangement joins TRBV7-2 to TRBJ2-7; possible D gene TRBD1, 5 bases. CDR3 size: 16 residues. The germline CDR1 and CDR2 sequences are SGHTA and FQGNSA. Trimming shortened V by 1 base and J by 2 bases, and 15 bases separated the two germline ends. The CDR3 loop is CASSLGSTGAAYEQYF. In nucleotides, the CDR3 is TGTGCCAGCAGCTTAGGATCGACTGGGGCAGCCTACGAGCAGTACTTC.

This clonotype appeared a few times. The chain uses TRBV4-3 and TRBJ2-1; 11 bases line up with TRBD2. After removal of 0 bases from V and 8 bases from J, the junction contained 6 bases not matched to a gene. The CDR3 runs 16 residues. Germline V lookup: CDR1 LGHNA, CDR2 YSLEER. DNA for the CDR3: TGCGCCAGCAGCCAAGATAGGGCTAGCGGGGGGCATGAGCAGTTCTTC. Protein: CASSQDRASGGHEQFF.

This clonotype was detected a few times. This sequence joins TRBV12-3 or TRBV12-4 and TRBJ2-5; tentatively, D is TRBD1 (6 bases). The V and J ends lost 1 base and 2 bases respectively, with 11 bases between them. The CDR3 has 15 residues. The CDR3 loop reads CASSLDRVWQETQYF. CDR3 bases: TGTGCCAGCAGTTTAGACAGGGTCTGGCAAGAGACCCAGTACTTC.

This clonotype occurred a few times. V is TRBV30 and J is TRBJ2-1, with TRBD2 matching 10 bases. Germline CDR1 is GTSNPN and CDR2 is SVGIG (reference sequence). This CDR3 has 14 amino acids. The V segment lost 3 bases and the J segment 6 bases; nucleotides outside the gene matches: 5. This chain's CDR3 is CAWRAGGRRNEQFF. The CDR3 DNA sequence: TGTGCCTGGAGAGCGGGGGGGAGACGCAATGAGCAGTTCTTC.

This clonotype has at least ten counts. The CDR3 coding sequence is TGCAGCGTTGATGGGCGGGGGTGGGGTGGGGAGCAGTTCTTC. Encoded protein: CSVDGRGWGGEQFF. The rearrangement joins TRBV29-1 to TRBJ2-1; TRBD2 agrees at 7 bases. The CDR3 has 14 amino acids. V lost 3 bases to trimming and J lost 10 bases; unmatched junction nucleotides: 12. Germline V CDR1 and CDR2: SQVTM, ANQGSEA.

This chain joins TRBV6-2 or TRBV6-3 and TRBJ2-3; no firm D call. This CDR3 has 14 residues. The germline CDR1 and CDR2 sequences are MNHEY and SVGEGT. The V end lost 6 bases, the J end lost 5 bases, and 15 bases lay between the germline ends. This CDR3 reads CASSLRANIDTQYF. The CDR3 DNA sequence: TGTGCCAGCAGCCTCCGGGCAAACATAGATACGCAGTATTTT.